The 25 T cell receptor beta chains in this list originate from one sample, sequenced in a study of T-cell memory formation after mild COVID-19. One entry per CDR3 protein, called by TCRdb with MiXCR from the 5' RACE reads. The repertoire holds 380,000 or so distinct CDR3 sequences, with about an eighth as singletons. Material for sequencing was PBMCs or a T cell subset sorted from them (not recorded which). The source of these receptors is a young man who had mild COVID-19 (a few samples of this study predate the infection). Cell type and time point are not known.

The rearrangement links TRBV11-2 to TRBJ2-5; 8 nucleotides match TRBD2. J lost 1 base, V lost 1 base, and 5 bases had no gene match. From germline, CDR1 is SGHAT and CDR2 FQNNGV. The CDR3 is 16 amino acids. The CDR3 DNA reads TGTGCCAGCAGCTTAGGCCAGCGGGGGATCCAAGAGACCCAGTACTTC. It is translated as CASSLGQRGIQETQYF.

This clonotype was observed a handful of times. Compared with germline, one end of the junction differs, possibly owing to a read error. This rearrangement joins TRBV7-7 to TRBJ2-3, with 8 bases matching TRBD1. The CDR3 covers 15 residues. Germline V gene lookup returns CDR1 SSHAT and CDR2 FNYEAQ (reference sequence). DNA for the CDR3: TGTGCTAGCAGCCCCGGGACAGGCGCGACAGATACGCAGTATTTT. Protein sequence: CASSPGTGATDTQYF.

This clonotype was observed a handful of times. V usage is TRBV6-6 and J usage is TRBJ2-2, with TRBD2 identical over 12 bases. Germline CDR1 MNHNY, CDR2 SVGAGI (reference sequence). The CDR3 consists of 15 residues. With 7 bases clipped from V and 1 base from J, the junction kept 1 base outside the gene matches. The CDR3 nucleotides are TGTGCCAGCAAGGGACTAGCGGGGAACACCGGGGAGCTGTTTTTT. Protein product: CASKGLAGNTGELFF.

The rearrangement links TRBV4-1 to TRBJ2-7; 7 positions match TRBD2. The CDR3 is 15 residues long. In germline, CDR1 is MGHRA, CDR2 YSYEKL. V shed 0 bases, J shed 0 bases, and the junction held 2 bases outside the gene matches. As DNA, the CDR3 is TGCGCCAGCAGCCAAGACCGGGGGGTCTCCTACGAGCAGTACTTC. Residues: CASSQDRGVSYEQYF.

This clonotype was found a few times. The CDR3 bases are TGTGCCAGCAGCAGTTTCGTGGAGAACACCGGGGAGCTGTTTTTT. It encodes CASSSFVENTGELFF. The V call is TRBV7-8, the J call TRBJ2-2; no clear D. The ends were cut back, 5 bases at V and 1 base at J, with 11 bases in the middle. The CDR3 contains 15 residues. CDR1 SGHVS and CDR2 FQNEAQ come from the germline V gene.

This clonotype was seen at least ten times. The chain combines TRBV20-1 with TRBJ1-2, with D perhaps matching TRBD1 (5 bases). The CDR3 length is 15 residues. Germline V gene data show CDR1 as DFQATT and CDR2 as SNEGSKA (reference sequence). Trimming stripped 6 bases from V and 1 base from J, with 18 bases between. The CDR3 DNA reads TGCAGTGCCCTCTCATCCGGGACGGTTAACTATGGCTACACCTTC. Translating it yields CSALSSGTVNYGYTF.

This clonotype was recorded many times. The chain recombines TRBV7-3 with TRBJ2-2, with D hard to call. The length of the CDR3 is 14 residues. Trimming removed 2 bases from V and 6 bases from J, with 10 bases in between. The germline V gene encodes CDR1 SGHTA and CDR2 FQGTGA. The CDR3 nucleotides read TGTGCCAGCAGCTTAGTCCCAGCAGCCGGGGAGCTGTTTTTT. This codes for CASSLVPAAGELFF.

This clonotype turned up a few times. The genes are TRBV13 and TRBJ2-3, with D possibly being TRBD2 (7 bases). CDR1 is PRHDT, CDR2 FYEKMQ, per germline (reference sequence). The V gene lost 8 bases and the J gene lost 2 bases, with 17 bases spanning the gap. There are 15 residues in the CDR3. The CDR3 reads CASQEGGLFTDTQYF. The CDR3 nucleotides read TGTGCCAGCCAGGAGGGGGGGCTTTTCACAGATACGCAGTATTTT.

The chain links TRBV10-3 to TRBJ2-7, with 9 bases fitting TRBD1. The V gene end was trimmed by 4 bases and the J gene end by 2 bases; junction bases not matched to a gene: 3. CDR1 is ENHRY, CDR2 SYGVKD, per germline. This CDR3 is 14 amino acids long. The CDR3 region has the DNA TGTGCCATCAGTGCCGGACAGGGGACCTACGAGCAGTACTTC. Protein: CAISAGQGTYEQYF.

This clonotype has more than one count but fewer than ten. The rearrangement joins TRBV3-1 to TRBJ1-1, with D unclear. V was shortened by 1 base and J by 6 bases, with 6 bases between the two germline ends. The CDR3 extends over 12 amino acids. Germline CDR1 is LGHDT and CDR2 is YNNKEL (reference sequence). CDR3: CASSQVGAEAFF. In DNA, the CDR3 is TGTGCCAGCAGCCAAGTTGGAGCTGAAGCTTTCTTT.

In its sample, this clonotype was seen a few times. The V and J genes are TRBV7-6 and TRBJ2-2; D gene uncertain. The CDR3 contains 15 residues. Trimming pared 3 bases from V and 1 base from J, leaving 9 bases between. In germline, CDR1 is SGHVS, CDR2 FNYEAQ. For the CDR3, the DNA is TGTGCCAGCAGCTTTTGGACGGAGAACACCGGGGAGCTGTTTTTT. Amino acid sequence: CASSFWTENTGELFF.

This clonotype was seen ten or more times. This sequence joins TRBV7-2 and TRBJ1-1; maybe TRBD1 (5 bases). The V gene's germline CDR1 is SGHTA and CDR2 FQGNSA. The ends were cut back, 1 base at V and 1 base at J, with 16 bases in the middle. The CDR3 contains 17 residues. The CDR3, as DNA: TGTGCCAGCAGCTTAGTTCCGGGGCGCCGAACGAACACTGAAGCTTTCTTT. It specifies CASSLVPGRRTNTEAFF.

This clonotype was seen more than once but under ten times. The genes are TRBV12-3 or TRBV12-4 and TRBJ1-2; 7 bases map to TRBD1. The CDR3 contains 18 residues. The J segment lost 2 bases and the V segment lost 6 bases, leaving 18 bases of the junction unmatched. DNA of the CDR3: TGTGCCAGCAGCCCTTATGTAGGGGGCCAGGGTCGGAACTATGGCTACACCTTC. Its protein is CASSPYVGGQGRNYGYTF.

The genes are TRBV20-1 and TRBJ2-7, with 8 bases matching TRBD1. V gave up 0 bases and J gave up 2 bases; unmatched junction bases: 6. In germline, CDR1 is DFQATT, CDR2 SNEGSKA (reference sequence). This CDR3 is 15 amino acids long. The DNA for the CDR3 is TGCAGTGCTAGAGATCAGTCAGGGGGCACCTACGAGCAGTACTTC. Its protein product is CSARDQSGGTYEQYF.

The genes are TRBV6-1 and TRBJ2-1; D ambiguous. The CDR3 is 12 amino acids. Germline CDR1 and CDR2: MNHNS and SASEGT. V lost 4 bases to trimming and J lost 6 bases, with 7 bases between them. DNA for the CDR3: TGTGCCAGCAGTGGACTCTTCAATGAGCAGTTCTTC. Residues: CASSGLFNEQFF.

With respect to this clonotype: A junction boundary mismatches the germline segment, possibly from a read error. This chain uses TRBV15 with TRBJ2-7, with D possibly TRBD2 on 6 matching bases. The CDR3 loop spans 13 amino acids. Germline CDR1 reads LNHNV; CDR2 reads YYDKDF (reference sequence). The CDR3 loop is CATSREWEVGSSF. CDR3 DNA sequence: TGTGCCACCAGCAGAGAGTGGGAGGTGGGGTCAAGCTTC.

This clonotype was observed a handful of times. The chain is built from TRBV29-1 and TRBJ1-5; 7 nucleotides line up with TRBD1. Germline loops: CDR1 SQVTM, CDR2 ANQGSEA. The V segment lost 5 bases and the J segment 6 bases; nucleotides outside the gene matches: 7. The CDR3 extends over 13 amino acids. CDR3 sequence: CSVKTGVGQPQHF. CDR3 bases: TGCAGCGTTAAAACAGGGGTTGGTCAGCCCCAGCATTTT. The whole variable domain, remainder taken from reference TRBV29-1 and TRBJ1-5, is SAVISQKPSRDICQRGTSLTIQCQVDSQVTMMFWYRQQPGQSLTLIATANQGSEATYESGFVIDKFPISRPNLTFSTLTVSNMSPEDSSIYLCSVKTGVGQPQHFGDGTRLSIL.

This clonotype was recorded at least ten times. V and J are TRBV5-5 and TRBJ2-1, with D tentatively TRBD1 or TRBD2 (5 bases each). The germline gives CDR1 SGHKS, CDR2 YYEKEE (reference sequence). With 4 bases removed from V and 16 bases from J, the gap between germline ends came to 18 bases. The length of the CDR3 is 12 residues. CDR3 in amino acids: CASSLRDAEKFF. The CDR3 DNA reads TGTGCCAGCAGCCTCCGGGACGCGGAGAAATTCTTC. Complete variable domain (other parts from reference TRBV5-5 and TRBJ2-1): DAGVTQSPTHLIKTRGQQVTLRCSPISGHKSVSWYQQVLGQGPQFIFQYYEKEERGRGNFPDRFSARQFPNYSSELNVNALLLGDSALYLCASSLRDAEKFFGPGTRLTVL.

This clonotype was found many times. This chain joins TRBV12-3 or TRBV12-4 and TRBJ2-3; D is uncertain. The CDR3 consists of 11 residues. The ends were cut back, 6 bases at V and 5 bases at J, with 6 bases in the middle. DNA for the CDR3: TGTGCCAGCAGAGACCGAGATACGCAGTATTTT. Translated, it gives CASRDRDTQYF.

This clonotype showed up just a few times. CDR3 loop: CASSSAPGTPYGYTF. The CDR3 bases are TGTGCCAGCAGCTCCGCTCCCGGGACTCCCTATGGCTACACCTTC. V is TRBV7-3 and J is TRBJ1-2; tentatively, D is TRBD1 (5 bases). Deletions cut 4 bases from V and 4 bases from J, with 16 bases between. The germline CDR1 and CDR2 sequences are SGHTA and FQGTGA. This CDR3 comprises 15 residues.

The sample holds a few counts of this clonotype. V usage is TRBV5-1 and J usage is TRBJ1-6; D is possibly TRBD1 (6 bases). Trimming took 0 bases from V and 2 from J, leaving 18 bases between them. In germline, CDR1 is SGHRS, CDR2 YFSETQ. The CDR3 contains 19 residues. The DNA of the CDR3 is TGCGCCAGCAGCTTGGCGGGGGACAATCAAGTCCCCTATAATTCACCCCTCCACTTT. This translates into CASSLAGDNQVPYNSPLHF.

This clonotype was observed a handful of times. The rearrangement uses TRBV5-6 and TRBJ1-3, with D uncertain. The CDR3 is 13 amino acids. V was cut by 0 bases and J by 7 bases, with 8 bases left in between. Germline V gives CDR1 SGHDT, CDR2 YYEEEE. CDR3 bases: TGTGCCAGCAGCTTGGCTACCAGGAACACCATATATTTT. This encodes CASSLATRNTIYF.

The V and J genes are TRBV28 and TRBJ1-1; D might be TRBD1 (6 bases). CDR1 and CDR2 from the germline V gene are MDHEN and SYDVKM. The germline V and J ends were trimmed by 4 bases and 10 bases, with 19 bases remaining between them. The CDR3 totals 14 residues. CDR3: CASSSLDRSFPAFF. Written as DNA, the CDR3 is TGTGCCAGCAGTTCTCTTGACAGGTCCTTCCCAGCTTTCTTT.

J is TRBJ2-7 and V is TRBV6-2 or TRBV6-3; the match to TRBD1 covers 8 bases. Germline-derived CDR1 and CDR2 are MNHEY and SVGEGT. Trimming took 5 bases from V and 7 from J; bases not matched to a gene: 16. The CDR3 loop spans 16 amino acids. CDR3 coding DNA: TGTGCCAGCAGTCCCGGCCTGGTTGACAGGGGCTTGGAGCAGTACTTC. Translating gives CASSPGLVDRGLEQYF.

The V and J genes are TRBV5-1 and TRBJ1-2; 7 nucleotides align to TRBD1. Germline loops: CDR1 SGHRS, CDR2 YFSETQ. This CDR3 is built from 15 residues. Trimming removed 4 bases from V and 5 bases from J; junction bases left unmatched: 11. Here the CDR3 reads CASSIQGGGPYGYTF. The CDR3 DNA is TGCGCCAGCAGCATCCAGGGAGGGGGCCCATATGGCTACACCTTC.